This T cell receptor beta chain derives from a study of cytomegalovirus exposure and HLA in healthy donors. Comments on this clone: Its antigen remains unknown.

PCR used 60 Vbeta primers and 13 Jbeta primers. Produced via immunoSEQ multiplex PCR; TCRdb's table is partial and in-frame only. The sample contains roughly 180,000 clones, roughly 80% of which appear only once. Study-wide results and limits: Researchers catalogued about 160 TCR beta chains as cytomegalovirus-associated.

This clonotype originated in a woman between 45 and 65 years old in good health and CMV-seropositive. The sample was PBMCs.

The CDR3 region is CASSEDRGLYNEQFF. The CDR3 DNA sequence: TGTGCCAGCAGCGAGGACAGGGGACTGTACAATGAGCAGTTCTTC. The J gene is TRBJ2-1, the V gene TRBV7-2; 9 bases align to TRBD1. Germline trimming cut 5 bases from V and 4 bases from J; bases unmatched to any gene: 6. The CDR3 spans 15 residues. CDR1 and CDR2 from the germline V gene are SGHTA and FQGNSA.